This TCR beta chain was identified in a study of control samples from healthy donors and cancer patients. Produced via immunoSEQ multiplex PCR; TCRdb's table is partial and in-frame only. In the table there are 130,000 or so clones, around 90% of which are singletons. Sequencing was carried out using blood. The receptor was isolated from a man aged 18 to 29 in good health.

CDR3 amino acids: CSASFGQGVGEQYF. CDR3 nucleotides: TGCAGTGCTAGTTTCGGGCAGGGGGTGGGCGAGCAGTACTTC. This chain uses TRBV20-1 with TRBJ2-7; 7 nucleotides line up with TRBD1. V trimming: 3 bases; J trimming: 6 bases; junction bases outside the gene matches: 11. The germline gives CDR1 DFQATT, CDR2 SNEGSKA (reference sequence). This CDR3 is 14 amino acids long.